Presented here are 29 T cell receptor beta chains from one specimen sequenced in a study of blood T cell repertoires in COVID-19. Using immunoSEQ multiplex PCR, the repertoire was profiled, and TCRdb retains in-frame clones only, with some absent. The repertoire holds more than 200,000 clones, with 65% to 90% as singletons. The source material was peripheral blood. Source of these receptors: a man younger than 45 with active or convalescent COVID-19.

This clone was detected once. V is TRBV6-1 and J is TRBJ1-5; 8 bases line up with TRBD1. There are 14 residues in the CDR3. CDR1 is MNHNS, CDR2 SASEGT, per germline. J was trimmed by 7 bases and V by 2 bases; bases with no gene match: 4. The CDR3 loop reads CASSETGGHQPQHF. The CDR3 DNA follows: TGTGCCAGCAGTGAAACAGGGGGACACCAGCCCCAGCATTTT.

The chain combines TRBV18 with TRBJ1-1, with 7 nucleotides matching TRBD1. This CDR3 is built from 14 residues. J lost 2 bases, V lost 6 bases, and 6 bases had no gene match. CDR1 and CDR2 (germline): KGHSH, LQKENI. The CDR3 nucleotides are TGTGCCAGCTCTCGTACAGGGGAAAACACTGAAGCTTTCTTT. It is translated as CASSRTGENTEAFF.

This chain connects TRBV7-2 to TRBJ2-5; 7 nucleotides match TRBD2. The CDR3 has 14 residues. CDR1 is SGHTA and CDR2 is FQGNSA in the germline V gene. Losses at the gene ends were 5 bases for V and 4 bases for J; bases not matched to a gene: 7. The CDR3, as DNA: TGTGCCAGCAGCCCCGGACTAGTCACAGAGACCCAGTACTTC. Translated: CASSPGLVTETQYF. Using reference TRBV7-2 and TRBJ2-5 for the parts outside the CDR3, the full variable domain is GAGVSQSPSNKVTEKGKDVELRCDPISGHTALYWYRQSLGQGLEFLIYFQGNSAPDKSGLPSDRFSAERTGGSVSTLTIQRTQQEDSAVYLCASSPGLVTETQYFGPGTRLLVL.

This clone turned up a few times. The V call is TRBV5-1, the J call TRBJ1-6; D might be TRBD1 (5 bases). V was clipped by 0 bases and J by 8 bases, with 9 bases between them. This CDR3 contains 14 residues. Germline V gene sequence: CDR1 SGHRS, CDR2 YFSETQ. For the CDR3, the DNA is TGCGCCAGCAGCTTGGATGGAGGGGATTCACCCCTCCACTTT. Amino acid sequence: CASSLDGGDSPLHF.

This chain links TRBV27 with TRBJ1-1, with D unresolved. The CDR3 contains 16 residues. The germline V gene encodes CDR1 MNHEY and CDR2 SMNVEV (reference sequence). The V gene lost 4 bases and the J gene lost 1 base, with 16 bases spanning the gap. The CDR3 DNA sequence: TGTGCCAGCAGTTCAAGTCGATACCGAGAGAACACTGAAGCTTTCTTT. The encoded protein is CASSSSRYRENTEAFF.

The rearrangement uses TRBV6-5 and TRBJ2-7; tentative D call: TRBD1 (5 bases). V was pared by 6 bases and J by 5 bases, with 20 bases between. The CDR3 covers 15 residues. Germline CDR1 reads MNHEY; CDR2 reads SVGAGI. The CDR3 is CASRSLTARSDEQYF. CDR3 coding DNA: TGTGCCAGCAGAAGCCTGACAGCCCGGTCGGACGAGCAGTACTTC.

The gene calls are TRBV4-3 and TRBJ2-1; tentatively, D is TRBD2 (6 bases). Trimming left V 2 bases short and J 6 bases short, with 17 bases between. This CDR3 comprises 16 residues. Germline V gene sequence: CDR1 LGHNA, CDR2 YSLEER. In nucleotides, the CDR3 is TGCGCCAGCAGCCAATTCCGGGACGGGGGAGGCAATGAGCAGTTCTTC. It yields the protein CASSQFRDGGGNEQFF.

V is TRBV29-1 and J is TRBJ2-7, with D possibly TRBD1 on 8 matching bases. This CDR3 is 13 amino acids long. From germline, CDR1 is SQVTM and CDR2 ANQGSEA. V gave up 4 bases and J gave up 4 bases, with 14 bases separating them. CDR3 protein: CSVASGTGYEQYF. CDR3 sequence (DNA): TGCAGCGTTGCCAGCGGGACAGGTTACGAGCAGTACTTC.

The chain has TRBV6-5 and TRBJ1-2, with a tentative D call TRBD1 (6 bases). The germline V gene encodes CDR1 MNHEY and CDR2 SVGAGI. V lost 6 bases and J lost 3, with 14 bases in between. The CDR3 runs to 14 residues. The CDR3 DNA sequence: TGTGCCAGCAGCCGGACAGAGTTTTACTATGGCTACACCTTC. Translated: CASSRTEFYYGYTF.

CDR3 in DNA: TGCGCCAGCAGCTTGTCGCCGGGGGACACCGGGGAGCTGTTTTTT. It encodes CASSLSPGDTGELFF. The gene calls are TRBV5-1 and TRBJ2-2; D may be TRBD2 (6 bases). The germline gives CDR1 SGHRS, CDR2 YFSETQ. The CDR3 length is 15 residues. Trimming removed 1 base at V and 3 bases at J, with 10 bases between.

V and J are TRBV7-6 and TRBJ1-6, with TRBD1 matching 8 bases. V trimming: 3 bases; J trimming: 9 bases; junction bases outside the gene matches: 10. Per germline, CDR1 SGHVS and CDR2 FNYEAQ. The CDR3 consists of 16 residues. CDR3 amino acids: CASSLTGTGGSSPLHF. Written as DNA, the CDR3 is TGTGCCAGCAGCTTGACCGGGACAGGCGGCTCTTCACCCCTCCACTTT.

The rearrangement uses TRBV6-6 and TRBJ1-4, with 7 nucleotides matching TRBD1. V dropped 6 bases and J dropped 8; count of bases not matched to a gene: 12. Germline V gene sequence: CDR1 MNHNY, CDR2 SVGAGI (reference sequence). This CDR3 is built from 15 residues. In DNA, the CDR3 is TGTGCCAGCAGAGGGACAGCAGTGATGGGGGAAAAACTGTTTTTT. It translates to CASRGTAVMGEKLFF.

In DNA form, the CDR3 reads TGTGCCAGCAGCGGAGGGACTAGCGATTTCTACGAGCAGTACTTC. Translating gives CASSGGTSDFYEQYF. J is TRBJ2-7 and V is TRBV25-1; 10 bases fit TRBD2. In germline, CDR1 is MGHDK, CDR2 SYGVNS. This CDR3 comprises 15 residues. J gave up 3 bases and V 6 bases, and 8 bases lay outside the gene matches.

The J gene is TRBJ1-1, the V gene TRBV4-3; no clear D. With 1 base removed from V and 3 bases from J, the gap between germline ends came to 3 bases. The CDR3 has 12 amino acids. From germline, CDR1 is LGHNA and CDR2 YSLEER. This CDR3 reads CASSQADTEAFF. As DNA, the CDR3 is TGCGCCAGCAGCCAAGCGGACACTGAAGCTTTCTTT.

This clone occurred a few times. The V gene is TRBV4-3, the J gene TRBJ1-1, with TRBD1 matching over 9 bases. The CDR3 runs 19 residues. Germline CDR1 reads LGHNA; CDR2 reads YSLEER. With V trimmed by 0 bases and J by 4 bases, 15 bases remained unmatched. CDR3 region: CASSQDISWDREGVTEAFF. CDR3 nucleotide sequence: TGCGCCAGCAGCCAAGATATTTCCTGGGACAGGGAGGGCGTCACTGAAGCTTTCTTT.

The CDR3 loop is CASSQDLAGDSYEQYF. CDR3 nucleotide sequence: TGCGCCAGCAGCCAAGATCTTGCCGGGGACTCCTACGAGCAGTACTTC. The J gene is TRBJ2-7, the V gene TRBV4-3; D may be TRBD2 (5 bases). This CDR3 comprises 16 residues. V lost 0 bases to trimming and J lost 0 bases, with 12 bases between them. The V gene's germline CDR1 is LGHNA and CDR2 YSLEER.

The V and J genes are TRBV19 and TRBJ1-5; D unresolved. Trimming took off 5 bases at V and 3 bases at J, with 8 bases between the two ends. This CDR3 has 13 residues. Germline V gene sequence: CDR1 LNHDA, CDR2 SQIVND (reference sequence). The CDR3 reads CASSGGINQPQHF. In nucleotides, the CDR3 is TGTGCCAGTAGTGGCGGGATCAATCAGCCCCAGCATTTT.

The table lists this clone with a few counts. CDR3 DNA: TGTGCCAGCAGTTCTTTCGGACAGGTGAACACTGAAGCTTTCTTT. Translating gives CASSSFGQVNTEAFF. This chain links TRBV6-5 with TRBJ1-1; 7 bases agree with TRBD1. The CDR3 is made up of 15 amino acids. Germline trimming cut 4 bases from V and 0 bases from J; bases unmatched to any gene: 5. Germline V lookup: CDR1 MNHEY, CDR2 SVGAGI.

V is TRBV6-4 and J is TRBJ1-2; D is perhaps TRBD1 (5 bases). Looked up from germline, CDR1 is MRHNA and CDR2 is SNTAGT. V lost 1 base and J lost 4, with 19 bases in between. The CDR3 consists of 17 residues. The CDR3 reads CASSDFAAGSSIYGYTF. For the CDR3, the DNA is TGTGCCAGCAGTGACTTTGCTGCAGGGTCATCAATCTATGGCTACACCTTC.

The V gene is TRBV7-9, the J gene TRBJ1-5, with TRBD1 matching over 8 bases. V gave up 6 bases and J gave up 3 bases; unmatched junction bases: 4. There are 14 residues in the CDR3. The germline V gene encodes CDR1 SEHNR and CDR2 FQNEAQ (reference sequence). CDR3 in DNA: TGTGCCAGCAGTTCGACAGGGGACAATCAGCCCCAGCATTTT. Translating it yields CASSSTGDNQPQHF.

The rearrangement joins TRBV9 to TRBJ2-2, with D possibly TRBD2 on 5 matching bases. V was clipped by 3 bases and J by 5 bases, with 5 bases between them. The CDR3 is 12 amino acids. Germline V gene lookup returns CDR1 SGDLS and CDR2 YYNGEE. The CDR3 loop is CASSGLTGELFF. The CDR3 DNA follows: TGTGCCAGCAGCGGACTAACCGGGGAGCTGTTTTTT.

Here the CDR3 DNA reads TGTGCCACCGCTTTAGCGGGGGGGCCAATAATGGACACCGGGGAGCTGTTTTTT. Protein: CATALAGGPIMDTGELFF. The chain uses TRBV21-1 and TRBJ2-2; TRBD2 was called by the table and not checked on the DNA. TRBV21-1 represents a pseudogene. This CDR3 contains 18 residues.

This sequence joins TRBV6-5 and TRBJ2-4; TRBD1 agrees at 9 bases. The V and J ends lost 8 bases and 10 bases, in that order; junction bases with no gene match: 15. The germline gives CDR1 MNHEY, CDR2 SVGAGI. The CDR3 runs 15 residues. The CDR3 reads CASREIPGQGLIQYF. DNA of the CDR3: TGTGCCAGCCGAGAGATCCCGGGACAGGGTTTGATTCAGTACTTC.

The chain recombines TRBV24-1 with TRBJ2-1; 7 bases agree with TRBD2. Trimming cost V 1 base and J 8 bases; bases outside gene matches: 7. CDR1 is KGHDR, CDR2 SFDVKD, per germline. The CDR3 has 15 residues. As DNA, the CDR3 is TGTGCCACCAGTGATTTTGAGGCGGGGGTTGATGAGCAGTTCTTC. Amino acid sequence: CATSDFEAGVDEQFF.

The V and J genes are TRBV19 and TRBJ1-1, with D maybe TRBD1 (6 bases). V lost 9 bases, J lost 1 base, and 15 bases lay in between. This CDR3 spans 14 amino acids. Germline loops: CDR1 LNHDA, CDR2 SQIVND (reference sequence). CDR3 sequence (DNA): TGTGCCAGCAGGACGACAGGCAGGAACACTGAAGCTTTCTTT. Translation gives CASRTTGRNTEAFF.

The chain combines TRBV15 with TRBJ1-1; D gene uncertain. CDR1 and CDR2 (germline): LNHNV, YYDKDF (reference sequence). V was clipped by 1 base and J by 7 bases, with 13 bases between them. The CDR3 spans 14 residues. CDR3 nucleotide sequence: TGTGCCACCAGCAGAGCTTCGGGAGTCCTTGAAGCTTTCTTT. Its protein is CATSRASGVLEAFF.

The chain employs TRBV5-8 and TRBJ2-3; the D gene is possibly TRBD1 (6 bases). V lost 7 bases and J 0 bases, leaving 18 bases between the germline ends. The CDR3 is made up of 16 amino acids. Germline V CDR1 and CDR2: SGHTS, YDEGEE. The CDR3 here is CASRPRTVSSTDTQYF. The CDR3, as DNA: TGTGCCAGCCGACCCCGGACAGTTTCTAGCACAGATACGCAGTATTTT.

V usage is TRBV6-4 and J usage is TRBJ1-5; D not certain. The CDR3 covers 15 residues. Germline CDR1 reads MRHNA; CDR2 reads SNTAGT. V was pared by 8 bases and J by 1 base, with 15 bases between. This CDR3 is CASHSGDPSNQPQHF. CDR3 sequence (DNA): TGTGCCAGCCACTCGGGTGACCCAAGCAATCAGCCCCAGCATTTT.

The V call is TRBV3-1 (or the pseudogene TRBV3-2), the J call TRBJ2-7; 9 bases match TRBD2. After removal of 0 bases from V and 6 bases from J, the junction contained 0 bases not matched to a gene. Per germline, CDR1 LGHDT and CDR2 YNNKEL (reference sequence). The CDR3 length is 13 residues. CDR3 bases: TGTGCCAGCAGCCAAGATAGCGGGGGCGAGCAGTACTTC. Its translation is CASSQDSGGEQYF.